This T cell receptor beta chain stems from a study of T cell changes during pregnancy in multiple sclerosis. Germline loops: CDR1 MNHNS, CDR2 SASEGT. Trimming left V 1 base short and J 2 bases short, with 12 bases between. The CDR3 contains 15 residues. Assay: immunoSEQ multiplex PCR; the TCRdb copy retains only in-frame clones and omits some. The data show more than 40,000 clones, 90% seen once. The material sequenced was CD8+ T cells from peripheral blood mononuclear cells, taken in the third trimester of pregnancy. The source is a female donor with multiple sclerosis, enrolled in a pregnancy study. The chain links TRBV6-1 to TRBJ2-7, with D maybe TRBD1 (5 bases). The CDR3 spells CASSEGAGFAYEQYF. For the CDR3, the DNA is TGTGCCAGCAGTGAAGGGGCAGGGTTCGCCTACGAGCAGTACTTC.